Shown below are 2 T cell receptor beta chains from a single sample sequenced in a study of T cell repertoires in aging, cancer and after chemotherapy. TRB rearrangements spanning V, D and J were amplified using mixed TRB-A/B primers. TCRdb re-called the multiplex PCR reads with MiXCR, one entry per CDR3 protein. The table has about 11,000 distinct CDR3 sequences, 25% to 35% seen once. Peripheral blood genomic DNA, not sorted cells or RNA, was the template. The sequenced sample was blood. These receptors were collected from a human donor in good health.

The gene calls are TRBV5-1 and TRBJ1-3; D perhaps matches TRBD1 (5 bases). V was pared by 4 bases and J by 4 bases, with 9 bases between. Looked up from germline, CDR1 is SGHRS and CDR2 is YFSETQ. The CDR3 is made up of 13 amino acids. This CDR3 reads CASSLGGGNTIYF. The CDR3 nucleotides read TGCGCCAGCAGCCTCGGGGGGGGAAACACCATATATTTT.

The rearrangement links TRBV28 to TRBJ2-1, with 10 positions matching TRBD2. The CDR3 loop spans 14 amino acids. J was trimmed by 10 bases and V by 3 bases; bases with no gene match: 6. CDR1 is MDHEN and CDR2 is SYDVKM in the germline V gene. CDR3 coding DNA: TGTGCCAGCAGTTTCACTAGCGGGAACTCAGAGCAGTTCTTC. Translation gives CASSFTSGNSEQFF.